The present T cell receptor (beta chain) was sequenced within a study of shared clonotypes between healthy human individuals. For the study at large: Plates per donor: three CD4 naive, three CD4 memory, two CD8 naive, one CD8 memory.

In germline, CDR1 is MNHEY, CDR2 SMNVEV (reference sequence). J gave up 8 bases and V 3 bases, and 10 bases lay outside the gene matches. The CDR3 extends over 15 amino acids. General study results and limits: Shared clonotypes across all four donors exceeded non-shared ones in generation probability.

Worth noting for this clone: Its target is unknown.

At the deep level, the assay was run. Each cell subset's genomic DNA was divided evenly among several immunoSEQ plates. Only in-frame clones appear in the TCRdb table, and some are missing; sequencing was by immunoSEQ multiplex PCR. The repertoire consists of roughly 200,000 clones, with roughly 70% occurring once and the leading ten covering roughly 10%. The sequence was obtained from a man between 25 and 39 years old in good health. Sequences were obtained from memory CD4+ T cells sorted from blood. Stated subset: CD45RA-negative fraction. This chain uses TRBV27 with TRBJ2-1; 7 bases line up with TRBD2. The CDR3 spells CASSFGGSMVHEQFF. CDR3 coding DNA: TGTGCCAGCAGTTTCGGCGGGAGTATGGTTCATGAGCAGTTCTTC.